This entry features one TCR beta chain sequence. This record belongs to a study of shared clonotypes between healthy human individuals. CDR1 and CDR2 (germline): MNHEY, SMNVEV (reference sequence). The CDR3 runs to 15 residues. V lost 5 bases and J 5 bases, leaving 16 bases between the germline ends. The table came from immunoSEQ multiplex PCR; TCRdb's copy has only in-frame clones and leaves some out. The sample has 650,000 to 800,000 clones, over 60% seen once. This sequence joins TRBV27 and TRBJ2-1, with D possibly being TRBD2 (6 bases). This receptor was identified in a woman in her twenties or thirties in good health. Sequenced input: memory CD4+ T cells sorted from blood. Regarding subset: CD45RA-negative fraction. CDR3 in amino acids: CASSPGTLPNNEQFF. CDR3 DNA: TGTGCCAGCAGTCCCGGGACTCTGCCCAACAATGAGCAGTTCTTC.